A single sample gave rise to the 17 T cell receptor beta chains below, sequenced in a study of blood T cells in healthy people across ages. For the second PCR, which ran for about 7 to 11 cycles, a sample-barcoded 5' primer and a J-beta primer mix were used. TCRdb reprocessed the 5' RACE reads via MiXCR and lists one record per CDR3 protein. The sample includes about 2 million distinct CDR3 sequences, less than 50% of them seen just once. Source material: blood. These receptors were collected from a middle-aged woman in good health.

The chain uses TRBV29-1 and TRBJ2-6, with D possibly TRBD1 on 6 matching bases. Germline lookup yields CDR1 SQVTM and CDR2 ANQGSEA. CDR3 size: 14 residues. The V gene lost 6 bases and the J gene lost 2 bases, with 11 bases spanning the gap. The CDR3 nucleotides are TGCAGCGTCCTTCAGGGGACTGGGGCCAACGTCCTGACTTTC. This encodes CSVLQGTGANVLTF.

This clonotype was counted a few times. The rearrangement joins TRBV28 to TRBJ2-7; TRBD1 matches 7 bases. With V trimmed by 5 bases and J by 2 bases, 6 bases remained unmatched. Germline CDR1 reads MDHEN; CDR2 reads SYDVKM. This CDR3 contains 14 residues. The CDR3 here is CASSKQGFPYEQYF. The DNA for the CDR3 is TGTGCCAGCAGTAAACAGGGGTTTCCCTACGAGCAGTACTTC.

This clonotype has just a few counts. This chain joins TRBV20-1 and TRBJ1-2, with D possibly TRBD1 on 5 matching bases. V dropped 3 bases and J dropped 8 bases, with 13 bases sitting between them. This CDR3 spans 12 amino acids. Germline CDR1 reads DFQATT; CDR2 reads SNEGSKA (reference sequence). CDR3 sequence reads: CSASSTGLGYTF. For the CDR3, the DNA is TGCAGTGCTAGTTCAACAGGTTTGGGCTACACCTTC.

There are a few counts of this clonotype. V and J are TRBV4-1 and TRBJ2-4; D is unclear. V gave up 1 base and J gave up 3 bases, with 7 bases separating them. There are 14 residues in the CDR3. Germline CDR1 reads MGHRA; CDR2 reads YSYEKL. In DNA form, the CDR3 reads TGCGCCAGCAGCCAAGGCATTTACAAAAACATTCAGTACTTC. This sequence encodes CASSQGIYKNIQYF.

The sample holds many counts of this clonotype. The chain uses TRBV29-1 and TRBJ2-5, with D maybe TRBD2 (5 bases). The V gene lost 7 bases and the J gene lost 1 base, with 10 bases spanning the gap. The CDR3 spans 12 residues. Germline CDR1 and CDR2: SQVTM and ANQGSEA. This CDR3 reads CSGTRAQETQYF. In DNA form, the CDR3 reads TGCAGCGGAACTAGGGCCCAAGAGACCCAGTACTTC.

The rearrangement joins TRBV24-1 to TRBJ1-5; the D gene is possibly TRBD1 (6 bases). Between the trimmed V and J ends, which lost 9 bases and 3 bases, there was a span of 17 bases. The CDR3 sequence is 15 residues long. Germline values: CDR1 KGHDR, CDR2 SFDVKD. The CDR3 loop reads CATGGGGPINQPQHF. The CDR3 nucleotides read TGTGCCACCGGGGGAGGGGGGCCAATCAATCAGCCCCAGCATTTT.

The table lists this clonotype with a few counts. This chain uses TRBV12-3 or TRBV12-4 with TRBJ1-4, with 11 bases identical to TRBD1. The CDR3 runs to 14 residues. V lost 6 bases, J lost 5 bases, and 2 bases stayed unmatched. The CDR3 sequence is CASRGTGGNEKLFF. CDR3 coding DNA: TGTGCCAGCAGGGGGACAGGGGGAAATGAAAAACTGTTTTTT.

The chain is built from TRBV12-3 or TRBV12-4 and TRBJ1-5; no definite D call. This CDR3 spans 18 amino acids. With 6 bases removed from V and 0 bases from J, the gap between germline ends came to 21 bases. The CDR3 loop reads CASRLNIGMRHSNQPQHF. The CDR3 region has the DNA TGTGCCAGCAGACTCAATATAGGAATGAGACATAGCAATCAGCCCCAGCATTTT.

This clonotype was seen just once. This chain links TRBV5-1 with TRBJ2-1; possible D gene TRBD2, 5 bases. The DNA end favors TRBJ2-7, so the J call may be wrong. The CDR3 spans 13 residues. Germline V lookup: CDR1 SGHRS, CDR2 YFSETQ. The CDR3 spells CASRLVPYNEQYF. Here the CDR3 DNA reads TGCGCCAGCAGACTAGTCCCCTACAATGAGCAGTACTTC.

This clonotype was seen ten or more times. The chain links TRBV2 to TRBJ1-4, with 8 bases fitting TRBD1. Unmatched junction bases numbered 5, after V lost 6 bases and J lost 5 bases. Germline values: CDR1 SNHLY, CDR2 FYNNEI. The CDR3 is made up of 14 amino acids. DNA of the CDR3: TGTGCCAGCAGCATTACAGGGGGGAATGAAAAACTGTTTTTT. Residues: CASSITGGNEKLFF.

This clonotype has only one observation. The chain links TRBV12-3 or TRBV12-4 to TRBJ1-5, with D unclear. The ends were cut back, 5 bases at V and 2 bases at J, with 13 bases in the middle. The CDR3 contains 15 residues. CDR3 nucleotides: TGTGCCAGCAGTCCGCCGGCCAGTGGCAATCAGCCCCAGCATTTT. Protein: CASSPPASGNQPQHF.

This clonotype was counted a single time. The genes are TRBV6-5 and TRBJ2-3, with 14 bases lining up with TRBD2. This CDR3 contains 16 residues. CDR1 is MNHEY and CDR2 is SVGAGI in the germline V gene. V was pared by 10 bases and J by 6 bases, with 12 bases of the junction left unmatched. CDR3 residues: CATGGLAGEIGDTQYF. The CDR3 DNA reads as TGTGCCACCGGGGGACTAGCGGGGGAAATAGGGGATACGCAGTATTTT.

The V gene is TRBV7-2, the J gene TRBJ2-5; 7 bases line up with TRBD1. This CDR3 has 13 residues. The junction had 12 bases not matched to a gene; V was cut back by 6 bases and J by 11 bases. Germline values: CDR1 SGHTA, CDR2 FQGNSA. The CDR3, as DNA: TGTGCCAGCAGTTCTGACAGGGAGCAGAAGCAGTACTTC. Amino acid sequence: CASSSDREQKQYF.

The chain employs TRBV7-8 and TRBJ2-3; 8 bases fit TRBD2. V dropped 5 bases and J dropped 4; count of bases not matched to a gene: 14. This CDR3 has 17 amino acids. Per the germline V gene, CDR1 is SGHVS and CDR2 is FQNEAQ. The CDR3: CASSPWAGGGISDTQYF. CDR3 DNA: TGTGCCAGCAGCCCGTGGGCGGGCGGGGGGATTTCAGATACGCAGTATTTT.

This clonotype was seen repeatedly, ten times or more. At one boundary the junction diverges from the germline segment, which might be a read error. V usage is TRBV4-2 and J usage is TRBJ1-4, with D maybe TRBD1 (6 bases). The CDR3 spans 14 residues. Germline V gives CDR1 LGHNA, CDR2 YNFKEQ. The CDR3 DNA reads TGCGCCAGCAGCCAAGGACAGTCTAATGAAAAACTGTTTTTT. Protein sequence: CASSQGQSNEKLFF.

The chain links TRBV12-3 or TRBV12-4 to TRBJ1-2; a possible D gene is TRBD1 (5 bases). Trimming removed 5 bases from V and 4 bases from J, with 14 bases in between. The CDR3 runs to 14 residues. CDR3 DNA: TGTGCCAGCAGTCCACCGGGACTGATCTATGGCTACACCTTC. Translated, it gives CASSPPGLIYGYTF.

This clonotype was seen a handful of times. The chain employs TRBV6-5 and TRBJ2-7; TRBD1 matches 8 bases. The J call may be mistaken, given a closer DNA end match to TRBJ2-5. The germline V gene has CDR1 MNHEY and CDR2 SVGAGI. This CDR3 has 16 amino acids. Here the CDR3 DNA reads TGTGCCAGCAGTTACTCGGGACAGGTGGGAGGAGAGACCCAGTACTTC. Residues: CASSYSGQVGGETQYF.